This entry concerns a single TCR beta chain. In its sample, this clonotype was seen a few times. What antigen it recognizes has not been identified. There are no base qualities to consult, and no much larger clone falls within one base. This entry comes from a study of human T cells and chemical hapten exposure (dated by TCRdb to 2020 to 2022). Describing the broader study: For sensitization, 2% DPC in acetone was applied to a roughly 2 cm by roughly 2 cm area of upper inner arm skin. Patch testing was done on the upper back using Finn chambers containing 0.01% DPC, and results were scored after 6 days according to International Contact Dermatitis Research Group standards. Weekly therapeutic DPC doses were additionally applied to the scalp of patients throughout the roughly 26-week study period. Patient blood was sampled pre-sensitization (week 0) and at 2, 6 and about 24 weeks after DPC sensitization. The libraries were sequenced as a pool, and the TCR yield per sample differed mostly because of small variations in library volumes within the pool. Nearly 30 alopecia patients gave blood for TCR sequencing at one to four time points (pre-sensitization, 2, 6 and 24 weeks). Peripheral blood TCR repertoire changes were tracked in vivo in alopecia patients during primary and secondary sensitization to the hapten diphenylcyclopropenone (DPC). The patient cohort, mostly female, included alopecia areata with under or over 50% scalp involvement, alopecia totalis and alopecia universalis.

Sequences LGHNA (CDR1) and YNFKEQ (CDR2) are obtained from the germline V gene. The germline ends are 6 bases apart after V is trimmed by 0 bases and J by 0 bases. The CDR3 starts with the cysteine, ends with the phenylalanine, and has 15 residues. Only the CDR3 DNA is retained, 45 bases long and in frame from the first base. General conclusions and limits of the study: Patch test score was positively correlated with the number of PT1 expanded TCRs, with significance at thresholds 8, 16 and 32 but not at 4. No change with DPC sensitization was found in the number of TCRs above 1 in 1000 frequency, and no evidence of global repertoire structure alterations was found. After repeated subsampling, changes were observed in the strength of the expansion versus patch-test correlation and in the threshold at which the correlation became significant. Because every patient had alopecia, a presumed autoimmune disease, the patients' immune response might differ from that of healthy individuals. Significantly more large CDR3 similarity clusters were formed by expanded TCRs than by pre-sensitization or healthy control sets, consistent with antigen-driven responses.

The time point tag for this specimen amounts to: pre-sensitization, week 0. According to the study, the label for this sample's treatment or condition signals: therapeutic diphenylcyclopropenone sensitization with weekly scalp DPC. Blood at each patch-test visit was drawn before the patch test was applied. To be eligible, patients had to be aged 18 to 70, diagnosed with alopecia and judged suitable for DPC therapy, while pregnant patients were excluded. Unfractionated whole blood was collected in Tempus Blood RNA tubes, and total RNA was extracted from that blood. Receptors were amplified or captured by RACE. Sequenced using a NextSeq 500. During library preparation, unique molecular identifiers were attached to individual cDNA molecules so that TCRs could be counted quantitatively and reproducibly. Both TCR alpha and TCR beta chains were sequenced from each blood RNA sample. As for how the authors treated the data: The median number of TCRs per sample was 85,000 to 100,000, ranging from roughly 20,000 to 690,600. V, J and CDR3 annotation of the TCR reads was carried out using the Decombinator software suite. Every sample was subsampled to the same number of TCRs (28,000) for the PS versus PT1 abundance plots. Expanded TCRs were defined as absent before sensitization and observed at least eight times at the 2-week time point. Starting from the raw public reads, TCRdb applied fastp trimming at Q25, assembled clones with MiXCR and retained in-frame beta chains. Every CDR3 protein is listed once, alongside the most common genes and DNA of its rows. The V and J calls shown here were made by TCRdb, not taken from the authors' results. The sample table holds 200,000 to 300,000 distinct CDR3 sequences, of which 7.5% to 9% were seen once. The top ten constitute approximately 2.2% of the sample.

The source is a woman between 35 and 50 years old with alopecia areata. Some clones in this sample may be carry-over from other donors' samples. Sequencing was performed on whole blood, taken in connection with sensitization to the hapten diphenylcyclopropenone (DPC). This sequence uses TRBV4-2 and TRBJ2-1; there is no confident call for the D gene. The DNA sequence is TGTGCCAGCAGCCAAGATCCAGGCTCCTACAATGAGCAGTTCTTC. This translates into CASSQDPGSYNEQFF.